This T cell receptor beta chain is from a study of Ad26.COV2.S vaccination and SARS-CoV-2 variants. Study summary: This donor came from the COV1001 trial of Ad26.COV2.S. Ad26.COV2.S given intramuscularly, once or twice 56 days apart.

The treatment here: roughly 20 received Ad26.COV2.S at low or high dose, single or two shots; about 5 received placebo; per-sample allocation not given. Following the first vaccine or placebo injection, samples were taken on day 63. An adult donor aged 18-55 years was enrolled in Boston. The CDR3 covers 16 residues. Germline CDR1 reads MNHEY; CDR2 reads SMNVEV (reference sequence). V lost 6 bases, J lost 7 bases, and 19 bases lay in between. Worth noting for this clone: Its antigen is undetermined.

Overall study results and limits: Spike-specific TCR breadth was greater in vaccine than placebo recipients.

The method was immunoSEQ multiplex PCR; TCRdb's version includes in-frame clones alone and lacks a portion of them. The sample consists of around 450,000 clones, around 89% of them appearing once. The sequence was obtained from a person between 18 and 65 years old who received the Ad26.COV2.S COVID-19 vaccine or a placebo. The specimen was peripheral blood, collected in a trial of Ad26.COV2.S vaccine versus placebo. The V and J genes are TRBV27 and TRBJ1-6; TRBD1 is a possible D gene (6 bases). CDR3 protein: CASSHPATGGNSPLHF. CDR3 in DNA: TGTGCCAGCAGCCACCCGGCGACAGGCGGGAATTCACCCCTCCACTTT.